The entry that follows covers one T cell receptor beta chain sequence. This CDR3 is built from 14 residues. Germline CDR1 and CDR2: SGHRS and YFSETQ. The germline V and J ends were trimmed by 0 bases and 5 bases, with 8 bases remaining between them. This entry is derived from a study of shared clonotypes between healthy human individuals. Study background: CD4 naive and memory got three plates each, CD8 naive two, CD8 memory one.

Produced via immunoSEQ multiplex PCR; TCRdb's table is partial and in-frame only. Here the sample spans about 2.5 million clones, roughly 90% being singletons. The chain uses TRBV5-1 and TRBJ2-2; D gene ambiguous. The sample consisted of naive CD4+ T cells from PBMCs. Indicated subset: CD45RA+ positively selected. The receptor was derived from a man younger than 35 in good health. Some clones in this sample may be carry-over from other donors' samples. The CDR3 region is CASSLDVLTGELFF. In nucleotides, the CDR3 is TGCGCCAGCAGCTTGGACGTCCTGACCGGGGAGCTGTTTTTT.